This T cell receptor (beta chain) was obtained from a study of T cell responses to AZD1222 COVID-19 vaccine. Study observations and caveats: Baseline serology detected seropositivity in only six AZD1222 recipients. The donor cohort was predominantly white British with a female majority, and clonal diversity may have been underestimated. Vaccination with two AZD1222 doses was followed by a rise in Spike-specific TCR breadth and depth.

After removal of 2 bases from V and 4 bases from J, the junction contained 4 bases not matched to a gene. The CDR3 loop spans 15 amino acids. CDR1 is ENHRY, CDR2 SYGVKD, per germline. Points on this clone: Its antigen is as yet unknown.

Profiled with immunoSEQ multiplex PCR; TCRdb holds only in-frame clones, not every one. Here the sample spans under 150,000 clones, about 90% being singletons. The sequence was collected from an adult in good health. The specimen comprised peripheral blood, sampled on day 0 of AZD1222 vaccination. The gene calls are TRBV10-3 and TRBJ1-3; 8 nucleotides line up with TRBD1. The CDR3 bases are TGTGCCATCAGTGAGGGGGGGACAGGAGGAAACACCATATATTTT. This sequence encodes CAISEGGTGGNTIYF.